The 21 T cell receptor beta chains below were found in one sample sequenced in a study of blood T cells in healthy people across ages. The use of a sample-barcoded 5' primer and a J-beta primer mix characterized a second PCR of roughly 6 to 12 cycles. TCRdb ran MiXCR on the 5' RACE reads and lists one entry per CDR3 protein. The data show roughly 1.7 million distinct CDR3 sequences, 30% to 35% seen once. The sequenced material came from blood. These receptor sequences come from a woman aged 25 to 39 in good health.

This clonotype came up a few times. The rearrangement joins TRBV10-3 to TRBJ1-1; 7 positions match TRBD1. After removal of 0 bases from V and 1 base from J, the junction contained 8 bases not matched to a gene. The CDR3 covers 17 residues. In germline, CDR1 is ENHRY, CDR2 SYGVKD. CDR3 in amino acids: CAISESGRGIGNTEAFF. CDR3 DNA sequence: TGTGCCATCAGTGAGTCGGGCAGGGGGATAGGGAACACTGAAGCTTTCTTT.

The J gene is TRBJ2-3, the V gene TRBV6-1; TRBD2 matches 10 bases. CDR1 is MNHNS, CDR2 SASEGT, per germline. With 4 bases clipped from V and 3 bases from J, the junction kept 7 bases outside the gene matches. The CDR3 contains 16 residues. The CDR3 DNA follows: TGTGCCAGCAGTGTTACTAGCGGGATATTAACAGATACGCAGTATTTT. Protein sequence: CASSVTSGILTDTQYF.

About this clonotype itself: A read error may produce the germline difference seen at one junction end. The chain employs TRBV12-3 or TRBV12-4 and TRBJ2-4; D possibly corresponds to TRBD1 (5 bases). The CDR3 runs 16 residues. The CDR3 nucleotides read TGTGCCAGCAGTTACAAGGGGATGCAAGCCAAAAACATTCGGTACTTC. Translating it yields CASSYKGMQAKNIRYF.

This clonotype appeared a few times. V usage is TRBV30 and J usage is TRBJ2-1; D is perhaps TRBD2 (6 bases). The ends were cut back, 0 bases at V and 0 bases at J, with 9 bases in the middle. There are 15 residues in the CDR3. Germline V lookup: CDR1 GTSNPN, CDR2 SVGIG (reference sequence). This chain's CDR3 is CAWSVERASYNEQFF. The CDR3 DNA follows: TGTGCCTGGAGTGTAGAGCGGGCCTCCTACAATGAGCAGTTCTTC.

The chain uses TRBV9 and TRBJ2-7; TRBD1 might be the D (5 bases). The CDR3 is 14 residues long. Trimming removed 2 bases from V and 5 bases from J, with 14 bases in between. Germline values: CDR1 SGDLS, CDR2 YYNGEE. CDR3 in DNA: TGTGCCAGCAGCGTCGCTAGGGGTGCGGACGAGCAGTACTTC. Its protein is CASSVARGADEQYF.

This clonotype was seen a few times. J is TRBJ1-6 and V is TRBV20-1; D gene uncertain. Looked up from germline, CDR1 is DFQATT and CDR2 is SNEGSKA (reference sequence). The CDR3 is made up of 15 amino acids. Trimming pared 2 bases from V and 5 bases from J, leaving 13 bases between. CDR3 region: CSARPRTGNNSPLHF. The CDR3 DNA follows: TGCAGTGCTAGACCCCGGACGGGAAATAATTCACCCCTCCACTTT.

This clonotype was counted a few times. The gene calls are TRBV29-1 and TRBJ2-7, with 10 bases identical to TRBD2. The junction had 2 bases not matched to a gene; V was cut back by 0 bases and J by 0 bases. Germline V gene sequence: CDR1 SQVTM, CDR2 ANQGSEA. The CDR3 contains 15 residues. The CDR3 DNA is TGCAGCGTTGAAGACGGGACTAGCGCCTCCTACGAGCAGTACTTC. Translation: CSVEDGTSASYEQYF.

This clonotype was counted ten times or more. The chain couples TRBV29-1 to TRBJ2-6, with D perhaps matching TRBD1 (6 bases). With 4 bases removed from V and 4 bases from J, the gap between germline ends came to 11 bases. Germline V CDR1 and CDR2: SQVTM, ANQGSEA. The CDR3 covers 14 residues. CDR3 sequence: CSVGGTTGANVLTF. The CDR3 DNA follows: TGCAGCGTTGGGGGGACAACAGGGGCCAACGTCCTGACTTTC.

This chain uses TRBV3-1 with TRBJ1-4, with D perhaps matching TRBD1 (5 bases). Trimming pared 1 base from V and 7 bases from J, leaving 13 bases between. Germline assignment: CDR1 LGHDT and CDR2 YNNKEL (reference sequence). The CDR3 covers 15 residues. This chain's CDR3 is CASSQVGVGLEKLFF. The CDR3 bases are TGTGCCAGCAGCCAAGTCGGGGTGGGGCTTGAAAAACTGTTTTTT.

The chain recombines TRBV6-5 with TRBJ2-3; TRBD1 might be the D (6 bases). V lost 6 bases and J lost 2, with 15 bases in between. Germline V CDR1 and CDR2: MNHEY, SVGAGI. The CDR3 totals 15 residues. This chain's CDR3 is CASSFGQTSTDTQYF. The CDR3 region has the DNA TGTGCCAGCAGCTTTGGACAGACTTCCACAGATACGCAGTATTTT.

In this sample, this clonotype turned up once. V gene TRBV3-1 combines with J gene TRBJ2-7; the match to TRBD1 covers 9 bases. The assigned J gene may be wrong: the sequence end matches TRBJ2-5 better. The CDR3 runs to 20 residues. CDR1 and CDR2 (germline): LGHDT, YNNKEL (reference sequence). As DNA, the CDR3 is TGTGCCAGCAGCCAGGGAGGATGGGACAGGGCCCTTGGGATAGAAGAGACCCAGTACTTC. Translation gives CASSQGGWDRALGIEETQYF.

V and J are TRBV20-1 and TRBJ2-3; 7 nucleotides align to TRBD2. There are 14 residues in the CDR3. V shed 6 bases, J shed 3 bases, and the junction held 9 bases outside the gene matches. The germline CDR1 and CDR2 sequences are DFQATT and SNEGSKA (reference sequence). In DNA, the CDR3 is TGCAGTGCCCCCGGACTAGGCGGTACAGATACGCAGTATTTT. Translation gives CSAPGLGGTDTQYF.

The chain has TRBV15 and TRBJ2-3; 14 bases are a match to TRBD2. J was trimmed by 7 bases and V by 5 bases; bases with no gene match: 8. Germline V lookup: CDR1 LNHNV, CDR2 YYDKDF (reference sequence). This CDR3 spans 16 amino acids. The CDR3 bases are TGTGCCACCAGCGATGAGACTAGCGGGGGGGCGAATACGCAGTATTTT. This encodes CATSDETSGGANTQYF.

J is TRBJ2-1 and V is TRBV6-5; 12 bases are shared with TRBD2. J gave up 2 bases and V 7 bases, and 0 bases lay outside the gene matches. Germline loops: CDR1 MNHEY, CDR2 SVGAGI. This CDR3 is built from 14 residues. In nucleotides, the CDR3 is TGTGCCAGCACTAGCGGGAGGGCCTACAATGAGCAGTTCTTC. It specifies CASTSGRAYNEQFF.

The V and J genes are TRBV5-1 and TRBJ2-1, with D possibly matching TRBD2 (6 bases). This CDR3 comprises 19 residues. Looked up from germline, CDR1 is SGHRS and CDR2 is YFSETQ. Trimming removed 4 bases at V and 3 bases at J, with 26 bases between. The CDR3 region is CASSSPRGGNSGLYNEQFF. The CDR3 DNA sequence: TGCGCCAGCAGCAGCCCAAGGGGTGGAAATAGCGGCCTCTACAATGAGCAGTTCTTC.

The J gene is TRBJ2-4, the V gene TRBV4-1; either TRBD1 or TRBD2 may fit D (5 bases each). The CDR3 has 16 residues. Germline values: CDR1 MGHRA, CDR2 YSYEKL. V lost 5 bases to trimming and J lost 0 bases, with 14 bases between them. This CDR3 is CASSGTYYEAKNIQYF. As DNA, the CDR3 is TGCGCCAGCAGCGGGACGTACTATGAAGCCAAAAACATTCAGTACTTC.

With regard to this clonotype: A much larger clone is a single base away; this may be a read error. V gene TRBV29-1 combines with J gene TRBJ2-1; D may be TRBD1 or TRBD2 (5 bases each). Germline-derived CDR1 and CDR2 are SQVTM and ANQGSEA. The CDR3 runs to 12 residues. Between the trimmed V and J ends, which lost 8 bases and 9 bases, there was a span of 17 bases. The CDR3 coding sequence is TGCAGCTTTGGTGAGGGGAGTGTTGAGCAGTTCTTC. Translated: CSFGEGSVEQFF.

This clonotype appeared a few times. J is TRBJ1-1 and V is TRBV4-1, with a tentative D call TRBD1 (5 bases). V lost 1 base to trimming and J lost 1 base, with 10 bases between them. Germline V CDR1 and CDR2: MGHRA, YSYEKL. This CDR3 has 15 amino acids. This chain's CDR3 is CASSQGSGQNTEAFF. The CDR3 nucleotides read TGCGCCAGCAGCCAAGGTAGCGGACAGAACACTGAAGCTTTCTTT.

There are a few counts of this clonotype. This chain uses TRBV5-1 with TRBJ1-5, with unresolved D. CDR1 is SGHRS and CDR2 is YFSETQ in the germline V gene. The CDR3 length is 13 residues. V lost 4 bases, J lost 0 bases, and 5 bases lay in between. CDR3 sequence reads: CASSQTSNQPQHF. CDR3 nucleotide sequence: TGCGCCAGCAGCCAGACTAGCAATCAGCCCCAGCATTTT.

The chain recombines TRBV7-8 with TRBJ1-4; 7 nucleotides agree with TRBD1. Trimming removed 5 bases from V and 6 bases from J; junction bases left unmatched: 12. This CDR3 has 16 residues. Germline CDR1 and CDR2: SGHVS and FQNEAQ. This CDR3 reads CASSRGRTGDDEKLFF. CDR3 DNA sequence: TGTGCCAGCAGCCGAGGGAGGACAGGTGACGATGAAAAACTGTTTTTT.

The sample holds one count of this clonotype. This may be a read error: a much more frequent sequence differs by one nucleotide. The chain recombines TRBV12-3 or TRBV12-4 with TRBJ2-5; no definite D call. The CDR3 runs to 13 residues. Trimming took off 5 bases at V and 5 bases at J, with 12 bases between the two ends. CDR3 loop: CASSKVLAETQYF. CDR3 nucleotide sequence: TGTGCCAGCAGTAAGGTGTTGGCGGAGACCCAGTACTTC.